This T cell receptor (beta chain) originates from a study of blood T cell repertoires in COVID-19. Study-level information: Collection of acute and convalescent COVID-19 samples took place in the United States, Italy and Spain. PBMCs, B-cell-depleted T cells, or T cells provided the cDNA or gDNA that made up the material.

The table came from immunoSEQ multiplex PCR; TCRdb's copy has only in-frame clones and leaves some out. The sample consists of 150,000 to 200,000 clones, about 88% of them appearing once. The V and J ends lost 5 bases and 4 bases respectively, with 11 bases between them. This CDR3 is 13 amino acids long. Material for sequencing was peripheral blood. V usage is TRBV12-3 or TRBV12-4 and J usage is TRBJ1-2; a weak D match, TRBD1 (6 bases). The clonotype comes from a man between 18 and 29 years old with acute or convalescent COVID-19. CDR3 in DNA: TGTGCCAGCAGTCCCGGACAGAGCTATGGCTACACCTTC. Residues: CASSPGQSYGYTF.